The subject of this entry is one TCR beta chain. The data belong to a study of cytomegalovirus exposure and HLA in healthy donors. V shed 4 bases, J shed 4 bases, and the junction held 1 base outside the gene matches. The CDR3 totals 14 residues. From germline, CDR1 is MNHNS and CDR2 SASEGT. In the PCR, 60 Vbeta and 13 Jbeta primers were used. The table came from immunoSEQ multiplex PCR; TCRdb's copy has only in-frame clones and leaves some out. The sample totals roughly 75,000 clones. The chain links TRBV6-1 to TRBJ1-4; 9 nucleotides align to TRBD1. This receptor was identified in a boy between 10 and 17 years old in good health and CMV-seronegative. Sequencing was performed on PBMCs. The CDR3 is CASSVDRGNEKLFF. CDR3 sequence (DNA): TGTGCCAGCAGTGTGGACAGGGGTAATGAAAAACTGTTTTTT.